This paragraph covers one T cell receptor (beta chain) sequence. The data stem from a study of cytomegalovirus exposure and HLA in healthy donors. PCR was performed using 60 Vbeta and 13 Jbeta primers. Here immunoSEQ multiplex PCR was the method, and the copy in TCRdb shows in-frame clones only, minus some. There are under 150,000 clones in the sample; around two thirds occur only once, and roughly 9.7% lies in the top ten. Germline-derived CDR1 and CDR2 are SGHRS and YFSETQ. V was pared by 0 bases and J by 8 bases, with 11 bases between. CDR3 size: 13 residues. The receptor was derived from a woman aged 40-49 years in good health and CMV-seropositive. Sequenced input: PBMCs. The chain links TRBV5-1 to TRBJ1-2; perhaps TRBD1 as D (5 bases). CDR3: CASSLELGGGYTF. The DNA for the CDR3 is TGCGCCAGCAGCTTGGAATTGGGGGGAGGCTACACCTTC.